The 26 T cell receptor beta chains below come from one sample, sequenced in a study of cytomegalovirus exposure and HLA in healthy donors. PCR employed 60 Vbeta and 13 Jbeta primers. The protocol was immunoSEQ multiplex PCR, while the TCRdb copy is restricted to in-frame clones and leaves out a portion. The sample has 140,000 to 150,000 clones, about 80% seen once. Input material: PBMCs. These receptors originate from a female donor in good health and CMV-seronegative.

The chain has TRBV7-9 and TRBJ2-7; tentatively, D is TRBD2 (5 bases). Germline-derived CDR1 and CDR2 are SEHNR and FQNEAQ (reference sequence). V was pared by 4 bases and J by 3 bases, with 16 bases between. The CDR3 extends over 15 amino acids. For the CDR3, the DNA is TGTGCCAGCAGCTCTATCCCAGCCCGGGGCTACGAGCAGTACTTC. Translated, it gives CASSSIPARGYEQYF.

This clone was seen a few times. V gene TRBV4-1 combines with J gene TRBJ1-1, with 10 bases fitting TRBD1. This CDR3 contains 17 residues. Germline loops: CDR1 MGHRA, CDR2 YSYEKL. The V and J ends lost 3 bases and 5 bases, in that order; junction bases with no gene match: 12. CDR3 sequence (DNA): TGCGCCAGCAGCCAGATGGGGCCAGGACAGGGGGGTACTGAAGCTTTCTTT. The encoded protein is CASSQMGPGQGGTEAFF.

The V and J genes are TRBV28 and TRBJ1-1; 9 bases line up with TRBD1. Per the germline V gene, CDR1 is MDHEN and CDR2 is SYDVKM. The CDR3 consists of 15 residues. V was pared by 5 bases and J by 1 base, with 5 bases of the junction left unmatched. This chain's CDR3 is CASSEPGQGNTEAFF. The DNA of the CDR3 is TGTGCCAGCAGTGAACCGGGACAGGGGAACACTGAAGCTTTCTTT. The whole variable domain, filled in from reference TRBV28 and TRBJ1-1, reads DVKVTQSSRYLVKRTGEKVFLECVQDMDHENMFWYRQDPGLGLRLIYFSYDVKMKEKGDIPEGYSVSREKKERFSLILESASTNQTSMYLCASSEPGQGNTEAFFGQGTRLTVV.

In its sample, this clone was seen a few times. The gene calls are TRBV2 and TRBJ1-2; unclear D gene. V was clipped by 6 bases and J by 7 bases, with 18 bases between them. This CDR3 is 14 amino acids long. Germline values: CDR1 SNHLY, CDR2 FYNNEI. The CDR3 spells CASSEAAWLGGYTF. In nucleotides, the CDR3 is TGTGCCAGCAGCGAGGCCGCGTGGTTAGGTGGCTACACCTTC.

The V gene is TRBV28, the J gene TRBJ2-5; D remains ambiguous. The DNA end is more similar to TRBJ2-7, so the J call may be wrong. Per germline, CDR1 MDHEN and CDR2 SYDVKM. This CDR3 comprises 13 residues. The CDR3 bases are TGTGCCAGCAGTTTGGGCAGCTCCTACGAGCAGTACTTC. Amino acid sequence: CASSLGSSYEQYF.

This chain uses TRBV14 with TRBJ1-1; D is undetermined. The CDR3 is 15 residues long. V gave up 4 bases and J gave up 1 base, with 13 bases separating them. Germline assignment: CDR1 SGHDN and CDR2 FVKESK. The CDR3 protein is CASSPVTSRNTEAFF. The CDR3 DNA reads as TGTGCCAGCAGCCCCGTGACATCCCGGAACACTGAAGCTTTCTTT.

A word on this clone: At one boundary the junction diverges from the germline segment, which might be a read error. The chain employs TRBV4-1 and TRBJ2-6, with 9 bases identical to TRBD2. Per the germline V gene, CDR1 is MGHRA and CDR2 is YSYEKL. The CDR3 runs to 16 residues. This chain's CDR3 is CASSHERGVGANVLPF. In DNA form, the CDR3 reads TGCGCCAGCAGCCACGAGCGGGGGGTTGGGGCCAACGTCCTGCCTTTC.

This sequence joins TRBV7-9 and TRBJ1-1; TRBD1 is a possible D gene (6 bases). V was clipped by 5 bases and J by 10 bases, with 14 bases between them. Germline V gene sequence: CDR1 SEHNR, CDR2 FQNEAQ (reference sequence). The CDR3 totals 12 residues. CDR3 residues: CASSPNREGAFF. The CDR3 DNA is TGTGCCAGCAGCCCCAACAGGGAAGGAGCTTTCTTT.

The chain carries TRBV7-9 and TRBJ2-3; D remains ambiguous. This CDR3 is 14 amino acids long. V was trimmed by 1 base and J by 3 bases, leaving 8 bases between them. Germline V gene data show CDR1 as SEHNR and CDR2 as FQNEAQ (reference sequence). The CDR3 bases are TGTGCCAGCAGCTTAGGACTCTTTACAGATACGCAGTATTTT. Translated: CASSLGLFTDTQYF.

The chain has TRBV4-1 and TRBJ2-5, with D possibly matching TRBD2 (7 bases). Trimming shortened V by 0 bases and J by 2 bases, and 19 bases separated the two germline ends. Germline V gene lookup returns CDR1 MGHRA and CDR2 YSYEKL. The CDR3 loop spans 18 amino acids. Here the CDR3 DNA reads TGCGCCAGCAGCCAAGAGGGGGGGGCAGGGTCGGTACAAGAGACCCAGTACTTC. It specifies CASSQEGGAGSVQETQYF.

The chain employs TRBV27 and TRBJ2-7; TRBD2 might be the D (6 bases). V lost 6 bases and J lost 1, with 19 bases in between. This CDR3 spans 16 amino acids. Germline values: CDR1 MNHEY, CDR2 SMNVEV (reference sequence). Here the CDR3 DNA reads TGTGCCAGCAGCCTCAGCGGAGGGACGTGGTCCTACGAGCAGTACTTC. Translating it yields CASSLSGGTWSYEQYF.

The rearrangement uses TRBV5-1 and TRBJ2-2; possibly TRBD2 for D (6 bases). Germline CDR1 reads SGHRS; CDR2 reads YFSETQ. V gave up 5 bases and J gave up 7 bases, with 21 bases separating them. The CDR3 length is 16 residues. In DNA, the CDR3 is TGCGCCAGCAGACACACCGACGGGGGACTCGGCGGGGAGCTGTTTTTT. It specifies CASRHTDGGLGGELFF.

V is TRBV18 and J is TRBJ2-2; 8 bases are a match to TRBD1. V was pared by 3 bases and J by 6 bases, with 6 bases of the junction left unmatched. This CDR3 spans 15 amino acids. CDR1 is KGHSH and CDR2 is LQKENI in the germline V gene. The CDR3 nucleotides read TGTGCCAGCTCACCGTCGACAGGGGTGGCCGGGGAGCTGTTTTTT. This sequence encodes CASSPSTGVAGELFF.

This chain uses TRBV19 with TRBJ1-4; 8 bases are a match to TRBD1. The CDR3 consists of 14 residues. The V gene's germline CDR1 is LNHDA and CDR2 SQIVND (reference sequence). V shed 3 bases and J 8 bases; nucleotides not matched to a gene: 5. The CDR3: CASSIRGLGEKLFF. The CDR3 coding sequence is TGTGCCAGTAGTATCAGGGGGCTTGGGGAAAAACTGTTTTTT.

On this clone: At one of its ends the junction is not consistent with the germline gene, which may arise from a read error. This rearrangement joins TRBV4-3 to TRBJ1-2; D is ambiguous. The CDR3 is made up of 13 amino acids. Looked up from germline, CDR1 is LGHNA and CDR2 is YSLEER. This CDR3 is CASSPGPISGYPF. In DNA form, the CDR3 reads TGCGCCAGCAGCCCCGGACCTATCAGCGGCTACCCCTTC.

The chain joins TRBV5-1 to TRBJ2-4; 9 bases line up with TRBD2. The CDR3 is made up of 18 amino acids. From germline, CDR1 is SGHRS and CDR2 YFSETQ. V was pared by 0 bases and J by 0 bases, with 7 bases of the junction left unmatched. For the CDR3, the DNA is TGCGCCAGCAGCTTGGGGCCGCTAGCGGGAATAGCCAAAAACATTCAGTACTTC. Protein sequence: CASSLGPLAGIAKNIQYF.

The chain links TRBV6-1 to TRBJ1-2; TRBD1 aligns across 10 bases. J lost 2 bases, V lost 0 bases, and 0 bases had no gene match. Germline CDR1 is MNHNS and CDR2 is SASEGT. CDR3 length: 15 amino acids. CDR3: CASSEAGQGNYGYTF. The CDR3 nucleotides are TGTGCCAGCAGTGAAGCGGGACAGGGGAACTATGGCTACACCTTC.

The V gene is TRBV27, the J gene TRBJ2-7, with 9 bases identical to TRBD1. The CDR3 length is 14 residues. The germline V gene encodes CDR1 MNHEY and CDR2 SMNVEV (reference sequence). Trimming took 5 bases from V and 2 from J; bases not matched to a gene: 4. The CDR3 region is CASSKGDRAYEQYF. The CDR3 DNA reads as TGTGCCAGCAGTAAAGGGGACAGGGCCTACGAGCAGTACTTC.

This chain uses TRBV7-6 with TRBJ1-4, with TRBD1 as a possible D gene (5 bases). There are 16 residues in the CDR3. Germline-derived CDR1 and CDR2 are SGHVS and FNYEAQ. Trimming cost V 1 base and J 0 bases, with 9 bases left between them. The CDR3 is CASSLGQGPTNEKLFF. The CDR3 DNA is TGTGCCAGCAGCTTAGGGCAGGGCCCAACTAATGAAAAACTGTTTTTT.

As DNA, the CDR3 is TGTGCCAGCAGCCAGGGGAGTACCGAGAACACTGAAGCTTTCTTT. Translating gives CASSQGSTENTEAFF. This chain joins TRBV4-2 and TRBJ1-1; D gene uncertain. The CDR3 extends over 15 amino acids. Germline CDR1 reads LGHNA; CDR2 reads YNFKEQ. Deletions cut 3 bases from V and 1 base from J, with 12 bases between.

CDR3 sequence reads: CASSVAGVTNEKLFF. DNA for the CDR3: TGTGCCAGCAGCGTAGCGGGAGTAACTAATGAAAAACTGTTTTTT. The J gene is TRBJ1-4, the V gene TRBV9; D not certain. The CDR3 totals 15 residues. The ends were cut back, 0 bases at V and 1 base at J, with 7 bases in the middle. The germline V gene has CDR1 SGDLS and CDR2 YYNGEE.

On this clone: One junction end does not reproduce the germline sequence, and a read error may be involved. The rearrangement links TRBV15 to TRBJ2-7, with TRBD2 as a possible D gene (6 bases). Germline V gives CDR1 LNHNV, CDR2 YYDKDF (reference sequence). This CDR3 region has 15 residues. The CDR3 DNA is TGTGCCACCGGCAGGAGGGGACTCCCAGAGGACGAGCAGTACTTC. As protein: CATGRRGLPEDEQYF.

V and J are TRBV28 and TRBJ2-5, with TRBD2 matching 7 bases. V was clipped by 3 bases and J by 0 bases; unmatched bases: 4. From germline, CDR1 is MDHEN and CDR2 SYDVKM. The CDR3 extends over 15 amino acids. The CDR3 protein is CASSLGGKYQETQYF. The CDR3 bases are TGTGCCAGCAGTTTGGGGGGGAAGTACCAAGAGACCCAGTACTTC.

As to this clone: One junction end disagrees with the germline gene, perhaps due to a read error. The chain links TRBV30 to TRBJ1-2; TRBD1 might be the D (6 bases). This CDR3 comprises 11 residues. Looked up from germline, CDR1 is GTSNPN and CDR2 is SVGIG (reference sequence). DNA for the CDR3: TGTGCCTGGCGGGTAGGGGGTACGGACCCCTTC. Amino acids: CAWRVGGTDPF.

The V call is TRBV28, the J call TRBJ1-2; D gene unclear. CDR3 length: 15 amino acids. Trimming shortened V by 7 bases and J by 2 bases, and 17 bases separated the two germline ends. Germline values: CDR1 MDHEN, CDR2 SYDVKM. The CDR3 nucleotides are TGTGCCAGCAACTCACCCGGGGTATTAAACTATGGCTACACCTTC. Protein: CASNSPGVLNYGYTF.

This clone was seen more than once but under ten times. The CDR3 DNA is TGTGCCAGCAGCGGACAGGGGGATCAGCCCCAGCATTTT. Its protein is CASSGQGDQPQHF. The chain uses TRBV6-6 and TRBJ1-5; 10 nucleotides line up with TRBD1. The trim removed 6 bases at V and 5 bases at J, leaving 1 base unmatched. The CDR3 sequence is 13 residues long. Germline CDR1 and CDR2: MNHNY and SVGAGI (reference sequence).